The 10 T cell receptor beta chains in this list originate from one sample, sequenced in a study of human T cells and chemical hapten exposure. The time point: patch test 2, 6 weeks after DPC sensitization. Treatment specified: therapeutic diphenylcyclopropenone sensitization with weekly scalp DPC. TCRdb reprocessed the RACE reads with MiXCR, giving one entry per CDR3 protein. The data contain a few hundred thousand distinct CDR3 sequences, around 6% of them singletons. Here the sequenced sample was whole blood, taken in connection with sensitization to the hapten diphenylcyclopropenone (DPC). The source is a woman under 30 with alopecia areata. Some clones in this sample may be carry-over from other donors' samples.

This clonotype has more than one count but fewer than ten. CDR3 residues: CASSQATGKGYNSPLHF. CDR3 DNA: TGCGCCAGCAGCCAAGCCACAGGGAAAGGTTATAATTCACCCCTCCACTTT. The chain combines TRBV4-3 with TRBJ1-6; D is perhaps TRBD1 (6 bases). Between the trimmed V and J ends, which lost 1 base and 4 bases, there was a span of 14 bases. The CDR3 has 17 amino acids. The germline V gene encodes CDR1 LGHNA and CDR2 YSLEER.

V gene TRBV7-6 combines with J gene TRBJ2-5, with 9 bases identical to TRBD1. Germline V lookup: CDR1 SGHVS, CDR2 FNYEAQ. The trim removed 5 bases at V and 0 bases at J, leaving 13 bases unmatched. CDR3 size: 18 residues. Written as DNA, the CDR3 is TGTGCCAGCAGCACAGTCCCGGGACAGGGAAGGGACCAAGAGACCCAGTACTTC. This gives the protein CASSTVPGQGRDQETQYF.

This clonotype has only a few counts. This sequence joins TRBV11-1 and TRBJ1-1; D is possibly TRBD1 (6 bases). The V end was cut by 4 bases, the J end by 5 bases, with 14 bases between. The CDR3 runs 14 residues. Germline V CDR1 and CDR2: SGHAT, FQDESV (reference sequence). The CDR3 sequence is CASSSQGGRTEAFF. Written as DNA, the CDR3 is TGTGCCAGCAGCTCACAGGGAGGGCGAACTGAAGCTTTCTTT.

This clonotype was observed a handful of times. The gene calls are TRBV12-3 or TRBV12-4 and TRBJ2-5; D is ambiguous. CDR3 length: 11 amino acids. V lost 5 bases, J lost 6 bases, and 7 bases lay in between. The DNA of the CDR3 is TGTGCCAGCAGTAATACTAAGACCCAGTACTTC. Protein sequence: CASSNTKTQYF.

The CDR3 sequence: CASRQGPYEQYF. DNA of the CDR3: TGTGCCAGCAGACAGGGCCCCTACGAGCAGTACTTC. The rearrangement uses TRBV7-9 and TRBJ2-7; tentatively, D is TRBD1 (6 bases). The CDR3 is made up of 12 amino acids. CDR1 is SEHNR, CDR2 FQNEAQ, per germline (reference sequence). The V and J ends lost 6 bases and 2 bases respectively, with 8 bases between them.

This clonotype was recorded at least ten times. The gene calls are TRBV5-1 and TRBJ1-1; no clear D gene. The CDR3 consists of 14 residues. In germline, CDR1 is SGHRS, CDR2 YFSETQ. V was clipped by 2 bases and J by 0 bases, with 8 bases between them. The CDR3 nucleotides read TGCGCCAGCAGCTTTTACCAGATGAACACTGAAGCTTTCTTT. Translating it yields CASSFYQMNTEAFF.

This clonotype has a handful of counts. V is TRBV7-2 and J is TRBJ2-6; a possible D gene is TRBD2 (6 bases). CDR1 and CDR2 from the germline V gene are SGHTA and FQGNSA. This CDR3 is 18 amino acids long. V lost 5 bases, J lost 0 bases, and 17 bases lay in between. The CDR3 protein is CASSPSAGTVSGANVLTF. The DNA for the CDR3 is TGTGCCAGCAGCCCTAGCGCAGGGACCGTCTCTGGGGCCAACGTCCTGACTTTC.

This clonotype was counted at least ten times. The CDR3 DNA reads TGTGCCAGCAGCTCTCCGTCCCCCTACGAGCAGTACTTC. Protein product: CASSSPSPYEQYF. The rearrangement joins TRBV28 to TRBJ2-7; D not certain. Germline CDR1 MDHEN, CDR2 SYDVKM. This CDR3 is 13 amino acids long. The V and J ends lost 6 bases and 2 bases respectively, with 11 bases between them.

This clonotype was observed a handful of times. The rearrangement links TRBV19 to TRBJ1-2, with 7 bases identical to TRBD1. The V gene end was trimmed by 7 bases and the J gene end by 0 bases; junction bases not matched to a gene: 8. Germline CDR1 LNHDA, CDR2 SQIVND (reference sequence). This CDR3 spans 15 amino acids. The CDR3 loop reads CASTFNRGANYGYTF. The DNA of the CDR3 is TGTGCCAGTACCTTCAACAGGGGAGCTAACTATGGCTACACCTTC.

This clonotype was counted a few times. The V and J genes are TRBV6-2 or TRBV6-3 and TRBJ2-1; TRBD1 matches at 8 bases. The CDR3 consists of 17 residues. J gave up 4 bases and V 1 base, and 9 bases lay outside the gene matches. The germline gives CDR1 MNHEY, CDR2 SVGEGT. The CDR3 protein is CASSYYPGGGKYNEQFF. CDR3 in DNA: TGTGCCAGCAGTTACTACCCAGGGGGCGGGAAATACAATGAGCAGTTCTTC.